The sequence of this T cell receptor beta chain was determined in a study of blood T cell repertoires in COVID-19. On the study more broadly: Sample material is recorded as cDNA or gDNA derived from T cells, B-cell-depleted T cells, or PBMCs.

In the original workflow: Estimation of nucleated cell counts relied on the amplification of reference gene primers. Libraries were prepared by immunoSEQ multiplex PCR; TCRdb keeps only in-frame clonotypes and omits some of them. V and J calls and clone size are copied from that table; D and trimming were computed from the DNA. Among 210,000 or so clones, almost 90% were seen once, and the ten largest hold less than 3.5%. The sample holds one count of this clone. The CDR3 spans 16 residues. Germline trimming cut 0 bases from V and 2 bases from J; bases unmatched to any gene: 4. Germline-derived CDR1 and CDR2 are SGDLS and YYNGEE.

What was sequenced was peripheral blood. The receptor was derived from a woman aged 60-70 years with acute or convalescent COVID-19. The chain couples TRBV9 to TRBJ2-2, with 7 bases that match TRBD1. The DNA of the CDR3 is TGTGCCAGCAGCGTAGGAGGGGGCCCTAACACCGGGGAGCTGTTTTTT. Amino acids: CASSVGGGPNTGELFF.